These 29 T cell receptor beta chains were all obtained from the same sample, sequenced in a study of T cells in Graves' hyperthyroidism and ophthalmopathy. Amplification targeted TCR beta CDR3 regions from RNA transcripts. The HTBI primer set was used in a first-round RT-PCR of the TCR CDR3. TCRdb re-analysed the multiplex PCR reads in MiXCR, keeping a single row per CDR3 protein. This sample has about 350,000 distinct CDR3 sequences, with roughly 15% found just once. The sample taken for sequencing was blood. Every receptor here comes from a woman in her sixties with Graves' ophthalmopathy.

This clonotype was detected ten times or more. The rearrangement links TRBV19 to TRBJ2-1, with TRBD2 matching over 8 bases. This CDR3 spans 16 amino acids. J lost 4 bases, V lost 8 bases, and 13 bases had no gene match. Germline-derived CDR1 and CDR2 are LNHDA and SQIVND (reference sequence). CDR3 in amino acids: CASSSISGSQYNEQFF. CDR3 nucleotides: TGTGCCAGTTCTTCAATAAGCGGGAGCCAGTACAATGAGCAGTTCTTC.

CDR3 sequence reads: CASSPLRGREREQYF. In nucleotides, the CDR3 is TGTGCCAGCAGCCCATTGAGAGGGAGGGAACGGGAGCAGTACTTC. The J gene is TRBJ2-7, the V gene TRBV28; 7 nucleotides align to TRBD2. V gave up 6 bases and J gave up 7 bases; unmatched junction bases: 15. Germline CDR1 MDHEN, CDR2 SYDVKM. CDR3 length equals 15 residues.

The J gene is TRBJ2-7, the V gene TRBV15; 12 bases fit TRBD2. This CDR3 has 16 amino acids. V was pared by 0 bases and J by 4 bases, with 4 bases of the junction left unmatched. Germline V gene lookup returns CDR1 LNHNV and CDR2 YYDKDF (reference sequence). This CDR3 is CATSRDMTSGSYEQYF. DNA for the CDR3: TGTGCCACCAGCAGAGATATGACTAGCGGGAGTTACGAGCAGTACTTC.

The genes are TRBV24-1 and TRBJ2-5; the match to TRBD2 covers 7 bases. The V gene end was trimmed by 4 bases and the J gene end by 9 bases; junction bases not matched to a gene: 13. The germline V gene has CDR1 KGHDR and CDR2 SFDVKD. The CDR3 covers 15 residues. CDR3 nucleotide sequence: TGTGCCACCAGTGAGGGGGGGAAGGGCTTTCCGCCCCAGTACTTC. Encoded protein: CATSEGGKGFPPQYF.

This clonotype came up a few times. The V call is TRBV6-2 or TRBV6-3, the J call TRBJ1-2, with D maybe TRBD1 (5 bases). The V gene's germline CDR1 is MNHEY and CDR2 SVGEGT. The CDR3 length is 13 residues. V lost 5 bases and J 7 bases, leaving 14 bases between the germline ends. For the CDR3, the DNA is TGTGCCAGCAGTGGGGGACGAAGGGCTGGCTACACCTTC. This gives the protein CASSGGRRAGYTF.

The chain links TRBV11-2 to TRBJ2-1; TRBD2 matches at 8 bases. Per the germline V gene, CDR1 is SGHAT and CDR2 is FQNNGV. V lost 1 base and J lost 4; bases outside the gene matches: 6. This CDR3 has 16 amino acids. In DNA, the CDR3 is TGTGCCAGCAGCTTAGTACTCGCGGGAGGATACAATGAGCAGTTCTTC. Translated: CASSLVLAGGYNEQFF.

The chain employs TRBV24-1 and TRBJ1-2, with D maybe TRBD1 (5 bases). The CDR3 contains 13 residues. Germline CDR1 KGHDR, CDR2 SFDVKD. Trimming stripped 5 bases from V and 3 bases from J, with 9 bases between. In nucleotides, the CDR3 is TGTGCCACCAGTGTGGGGCAGGACTATGGCTACACCTTC. Residues: CATSVGQDYGYTF.

The chain carries TRBV6-5 and TRBJ1-6; D ambiguous. Trimming pared 2 bases from V and 10 bases from J, leaving 9 bases between. Germline-derived CDR1 and CDR2 are MNHEY and SVGAGI. The CDR3 length is 13 residues. The chain's CDR3 is CASSYGTRSPLHF. In nucleotides, the CDR3 is TGTGCCAGCAGTTACGGTACTCGATCACCCCTCCACTTT.

This clonotype was observed a few times. This chain connects TRBV5-8 to TRBJ1-5; 7 bases agree with TRBD1. J was trimmed by 4 bases and V by 4 bases; bases with no gene match: 8. This CDR3 comprises 15 residues. The germline gives CDR1 SGHTS, CDR2 YDEGEE. Here the CDR3 DNA reads TGTGCCAGCAGCCGAACGGGACAGAATAATCAGCCCCAGCATTTT. Protein: CASSRTGQNNQPQHF.

CDR3 region: CASSGTSGRGTYNEQFF. The CDR3, as DNA: TGTGCCAGCAGTGGGACTAGCGGGAGGGGAACCTACAATGAGCAGTTCTTC. V gene TRBV27 combines with J gene TRBJ2-1, with TRBD2 identical over 16 bases. The CDR3 spans 17 residues. Germline CDR1 and CDR2: MNHEY and SMNVEV (reference sequence). Trimming at V came to 5 bases and at J to 2 bases, leaving 3 bases not matched to a gene.

This clonotype was seen ten or more times. The chain recombines TRBV11-2 with TRBJ2-1, with D uncertain. The CDR3 contains 16 residues. Per the germline V gene, CDR1 is SGHAT and CDR2 is FQNNGV. Trimming shortened V by 5 bases and J by 5 bases, and 19 bases separated the two germline ends. CDR3: CASSLWGWTENNEQFF. The CDR3 DNA reads as TGTGCCAGCAGCCTATGGGGTTGGACGGAAAACAATGAGCAGTTCTTC.

This clonotype was recorded many times. The gene calls are TRBV7-3 and TRBJ2-7; perhaps TRBD1 as D (7 bases). Germline CDR1 SGHTA, CDR2 FQGTGA. V lost 6 bases, J lost 4 bases, and 19 bases lay in between. The CDR3 is made up of 15 amino acids. CDR3: CASRMRQGGFYEQYF. DNA of the CDR3: TGTGCCAGCAGGATGAGACAGGGAGGTTTTTACGAGCAGTACTTC. Full variable domain (remainder filled in from reference TRBV7-3 and TRBJ2-7): GAGVSQTPSNKVTEKGKYVELRCDPISGHTALYWYRQSLGQGPEFLIYFQGTGAADDSGLPNDRFFAVRPEGSVSTLKIQRTERGDSAVYLCASRMRQGGFYEQYFGPGTRLTVT.

J is TRBJ1-5 and V is TRBV7-2; TRBD1 matches 7 bases. V lost 5 bases and J lost 4; bases outside the gene matches: 5. The CDR3 covers 14 residues. Germline CDR1 SGHTA, CDR2 FQGNSA. CDR3 nucleotides: TGTGCCAGCAGCGCGGGACAGATAAATCAGCCCCAGCATTTT. Amino acid sequence: CASSAGQINQPQHF.

This clonotype was counted at least ten times. This chain links TRBV2 with TRBJ2-1; D possibly uses TRBD1 or TRBD2 (5 bases each). Deletions cut 6 bases from V and 10 bases from J, with 10 bases between. Germline loops: CDR1 SNHLY, CDR2 FYNNEI. The CDR3 loop spans 11 amino acids. The CDR3 loop is CASRAGTEQFF. Here the CDR3 DNA reads TGTGCCAGCAGAGCCGGGACGGAGCAGTTCTTC.

This clonotype was observed many times. V gene TRBV12-3 or TRBV12-4 combines with J gene TRBJ1-5; TRBD1 is a possible D gene (5 bases). The CDR3 runs 13 residues. V lost 3 bases to trimming and J lost 7 bases, with 10 bases between them. CDR3 protein: CASSFRARQPQHF. CDR3 sequence (DNA): TGTGCCAGCAGTTTCAGGGCGCGGCAGCCCCAGCATTTT.

This clonotype was detected many times. This chain uses TRBV29-1 with TRBJ2-1; 9 nucleotides line up with TRBD2. In germline, CDR1 is SQVTM, CDR2 ANQGSEA. The J segment lost 4 bases and the V segment lost 5 bases, leaving 3 bases of the junction unmatched. The CDR3 runs to 13 residues. Here the CDR3 reads CSVRLAGYNEQFF. The CDR3 DNA reads TGCAGCGTTAGGCTAGCGGGGTACAATGAGCAGTTCTTC.

This clonotype was counted a few times. The chain uses TRBV29-1 and TRBJ1-2, with D perhaps matching TRBD1 (5 bases). Germline values: CDR1 SQVTM, CDR2 ANQGSEA. CDR3 length equals 11 residues. CDR3 nucleotides: TGCGGCTACTCGGAGGGGCATGGCTACACCTTC. Its protein is CGYSEGHGYTF.

V usage is TRBV7-2 and J usage is TRBJ2-5; TRBD2 agrees at 14 bases. The CDR3 is 16 residues long. Per germline, CDR1 SGHTA and CDR2 FQGNSA. V trimming: 0 bases; J trimming: 6 bases; junction bases outside the gene matches: 3. The CDR3 reads CASSLAGTSGSQTQYF. The CDR3 nucleotides are TGTGCCAGCAGCTTAGCCGGGACTAGCGGGAGTCAGACCCAGTACTTC.

Many counts were recorded for this clonotype. V usage is TRBV29-1 and J usage is TRBJ1-1; TRBD1 aligns across 7 bases. Trimming cost V 3 bases and J 4 bases; bases outside gene matches: 5. The V gene's germline CDR1 is SQVTM and CDR2 ANQGSEA. This CDR3 has 13 residues. In DNA form, the CDR3 reads TGCAGCGTTGACTTGCAGGGGGGCACTGAAGCTTTCTTT. Amino acid sequence: CSVDLQGGTEAFF.

Ten or more counts support this clonotype. V gene TRBV20-1 combines with J gene TRBJ2-6, with TRBD1 matching 10 bases. The junction had 9 bases not matched to a gene; V was cut back by 1 base and J by 0 bases. Germline V gene sequence: CDR1 DFQATT, CDR2 SNEGSKA (reference sequence). This CDR3 has 19 residues. The CDR3 DNA follows: TGCAGTGCTAGAGGTCCCCCGGGACAGGGGAGCTCTGGGGCCAACGTCCTGACTTTC. Translation gives CSARGPPGQGSSGANVLTF.

The chain employs TRBV6-1 and TRBJ2-1; D may be TRBD1 (5 bases). Germline CDR1 is MNHNS and CDR2 is SASEGT. The CDR3 is made up of 13 amino acids. Deletions cut 6 bases from V and 9 bases from J, with 15 bases between. CDR3: CASRGLRRGEQFF. CDR3 sequence (DNA): TGTGCCAGCAGGGGGCTCCGCCGCGGTGAGCAGTTCTTC.

The chain is built from TRBV19 and TRBJ2-1; D not certain. V shed 5 bases and J shed 2 bases, with 10 bases lying between them. The germline CDR1 and CDR2 sequences are LNHDA and SQIVND (reference sequence). The CDR3 length is 14 residues. Here the CDR3 reads CASSGDLTYNEQFF. CDR3 DNA sequence: TGTGCCAGTAGTGGGGATCTAACCTACAATGAGCAGTTCTTC.

This clonotype has at least ten counts. The chain recombines TRBV12-3 or TRBV12-4 with TRBJ1-6, with 8 bases aligning to TRBD1. Germline trimming cut 5 bases from V and 7 bases from J; bases unmatched to any gene: 7. The CDR3 extends over 15 amino acids. This chain's CDR3 is CASSLRTGRNSPLHF. The CDR3 region has the DNA TGTGCCAGCAGTCTTCGGACAGGGCGCAATTCACCCCTCCACTTT.

There are many counts of this clonotype. The rearrangement joins TRBV20-1 to TRBJ2-3; D is unclear. Germline assignment: CDR1 DFQATT and CDR2 SNEGSKA (reference sequence). This CDR3 has 18 amino acids. The V end was cut by 3 bases, the J end by 3 bases, with 25 bases between. The CDR3 reads CSASIMQGRSQLTDTQYF. The CDR3 DNA sequence: TGCAGTGCTAGCATCATGCAAGGGCGGAGCCAACTTACAGATACGCAGTATTTT.

The V and J genes are TRBV4-2 and TRBJ2-5, with 9 bases fitting TRBD1. The CDR3 is 15 amino acids. The ends lost 4 bases at V and 5 bases at J; junction bases unmatched: 8. The germline V gene has CDR1 LGHNA and CDR2 YNFKEQ. CDR3 DNA sequence: TGTGCCAGCAGCCGCCTGACAGGGGGTACGGAGACCCAGTACTTC. Translation: CASSRLTGGTETQYF.

V and J are TRBV6-1 and TRBJ1-5; maybe TRBD1 (6 bases). V was clipped by 8 bases and J by 3 bases, with 17 bases between them. Germline CDR1 MNHNS, CDR2 SASEGT. The CDR3 loop spans 15 amino acids. CDR3 coding DNA: TGTGCCAGCGACAGGCGGCAGGGTAACAATCAGCCCCAGCATTTT. Protein sequence: CASDRRQGNNQPQHF.

The genes are TRBV6-1 and TRBJ2-2; D is unclear. The germline gives CDR1 MNHNS, CDR2 SASEGT. CDR3 length: 16 residues. V lost 8 bases and J lost 0, with 16 bases in between. CDR3 coding DNA: TGTGCCAGCTCCGGGCTTGCGGCGTCGAACACCGGGGAGCTGTTTTTT. Its translation is CASSGLAASNTGELFF.

This clonotype has ten or more counts. The chain couples TRBV3-1 to TRBJ2-1; no clear D. Looked up from germline, CDR1 is LGHDT and CDR2 is YNNKEL (reference sequence). The CDR3 consists of 14 residues. V shed 2 bases and J shed 4 bases, with 9 bases lying between them. The CDR3 sequence: CASSQIWGYNEQFF. DNA for the CDR3: TGTGCCAGCAGCCAAATATGGGGTTACAATGAGCAGTTCTTC.

Only a few counts were recorded for this clonotype. This sequence joins TRBV4-2 and TRBJ2-7, with 7 bases lining up with TRBD1. J gave up 5 bases and V 3 bases, and 10 bases lay outside the gene matches. The CDR3 covers 15 residues. The germline V gene has CDR1 LGHNA and CDR2 YNFKEQ. The CDR3 DNA reads TGTGCCAGCAGCCAGGCCGGGACAGCTATCCACGAGCAGTACTTC. Its translation: CASSQAGTAIHEQYF.